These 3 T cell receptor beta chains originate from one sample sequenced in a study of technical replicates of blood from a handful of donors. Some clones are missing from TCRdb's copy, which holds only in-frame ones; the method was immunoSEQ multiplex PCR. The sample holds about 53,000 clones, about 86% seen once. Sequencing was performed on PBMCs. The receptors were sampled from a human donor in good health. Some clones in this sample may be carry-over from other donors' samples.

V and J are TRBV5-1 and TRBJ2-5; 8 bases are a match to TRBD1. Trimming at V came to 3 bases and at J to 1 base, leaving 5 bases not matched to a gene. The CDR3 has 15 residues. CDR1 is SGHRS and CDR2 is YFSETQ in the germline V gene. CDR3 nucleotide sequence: TGCGCCAGCAGCTCCCTGGGACAGGTCCAAGAGACCCAGTACTTC. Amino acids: CASSSLGQVQETQYF.

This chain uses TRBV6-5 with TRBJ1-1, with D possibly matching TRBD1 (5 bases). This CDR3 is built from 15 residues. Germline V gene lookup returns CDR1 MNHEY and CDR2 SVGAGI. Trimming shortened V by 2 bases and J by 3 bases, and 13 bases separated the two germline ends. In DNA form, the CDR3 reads TGTGCCAGCAGTTACCGGGGAGGGGCGTACACTGAAGCTTTCTTT. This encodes CASSYRGGAYTEAFF.

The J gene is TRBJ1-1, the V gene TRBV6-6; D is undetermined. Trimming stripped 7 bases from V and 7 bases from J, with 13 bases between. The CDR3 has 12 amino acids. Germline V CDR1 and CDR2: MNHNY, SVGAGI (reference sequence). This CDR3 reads CASNPGGFEAFF. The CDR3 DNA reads TGTGCCAGCAACCCCGGAGGTTTTGAAGCTTTCTTT.